Below are 30 T cell receptor beta chains sequenced from a single sample in a study of T-cell reconstitution after alpha-beta-depleted transplantation in children (dated by TCRdb to about 2016). The treatment or condition label here, explained by the study, means: allogeneic hematopoietic cell transplantation with graft depleted of TCRalphabeta T cells and CD19 B cells. Libraries were constructed by PCR. TCRdb lists the instrument as Illumina HiSeq 2500. Molecular barcoding was employed in the preparation of TCR libraries, with unique molecular identifiers being used to normalize TCRbeta repertoire quantification. TCRdb took the public reads, trimmed them with fastp at Q25, ran MiXCR for clone calling and kept in-frame beta chains. Entries are consolidated by CDR3 protein sequence, retaining the most common genes and DNA. The sample table contains some 840,000 distinct CDR3 sequences; only one count was recorded for about 16% of them. Around 5.3% of the sample is in the top ten clones.

Here the sequenced sample was PBMCs, mostly from graft donor cells, taken 360 days after TCRalphabeta/CD19-depleted stem cell transplant. These receptors were collected from a male patient between 5 and 17 years old who had a stem cell transplant for acute lymphoblastic leukemia, so the T cells may come from the graft donor.

This clonotype was seen only a few times. As DNA, the CDR3 is TGTGCCAGCAGCGTTACGACTAGCGGGATCCCCAATGAGCAGTTCTTC. This sequence encodes CASSVTTSGIPNEQFF. The chain links TRBV7-9 to TRBJ2-1; 11 bases align to TRBD2. The ends lost 5 bases at V and 6 bases at J; junction bases unmatched: 9. The CDR3 length is 16 residues. Germline V gene lookup returns CDR1 SEHNR and CDR2 FQNEAQ (reference sequence).

In this sample, this clonotype turned up many times. This sequence joins TRBV5-1 and TRBJ2-7, with TRBD1 matching over 7 bases. Trimming removed 4 bases from V and 4 bases from J; junction bases left unmatched: 8. Germline CDR1 SGHRS, CDR2 YFSETQ. CDR3 length: 14 amino acids. This CDR3 reads CASSTRDRPYEQYF. For the CDR3, the DNA is TGCGCCAGCAGCACCCGGGACAGACCGTACGAGCAGTACTTC.

This clonotype came up a few times. The chain is built from TRBV20-1 and TRBJ1-5; D gene unclear. The CDR3 is made up of 12 amino acids. With 6 bases removed from V and 0 bases from J, the gap between germline ends came to 6 bases. Germline V gene lookup returns CDR1 DFQATT and CDR2 SNEGSKA (reference sequence). This CDR3 is CSARNSNQPQHF. CDR3 DNA: TGCAGTGCCAGGAATAGCAATCAGCCCCAGCATTTT.

J is TRBJ2-7 and V is TRBV4-1; D could derive from TRBD1 or TRBD2 (5 bases each). Germline V gives CDR1 MGHRA, CDR2 YSYEKL. Trimming removed 2 bases at V and 6 bases at J, with 17 bases between. The CDR3 is 15 residues long. CDR3 in DNA: TGCGCCAGCAGCCAACACGGGGCAGGGTTGGCCGAGCAGTACTTC. Its protein is CASSQHGAGLAEQYF.

This clonotype has a count of ten or more. The rearrangement links TRBV12-3 or TRBV12-4 to TRBJ2-3, with 8 nucleotides matching TRBD1. Unmatched junction bases numbered 8, after V lost 6 bases and J lost 3 bases. The CDR3 consists of 15 residues. CDR3 in DNA: TGTGCCAGCAGCCTATGGACAGGGCCAACAGATACGCAGTATTTT. Its protein is CASSLWTGPTDTQYF.

In this sample, this clonotype turned up a few times. CDR3 sequence reads: CASSSTRERGYEQYF. The CDR3 DNA reads as TGTGCCAGCAGTTCAACCCGGGAACGGGGCTACGAGCAGTACTTC. This chain links TRBV12-3 or TRBV12-4 with TRBJ2-7; perhaps TRBD2 as D (5 bases). V lost 4 bases to trimming and J lost 3 bases, with 16 bases between them. This CDR3 region has 15 residues.

This clonotype has a handful of counts. V and J are TRBV5-1 and TRBJ2-5; 7 nucleotides align to TRBD2. The CDR3 contains 13 residues. V shed 3 bases, J shed 4 bases, and the junction held 3 bases outside the gene matches. The germline CDR1 and CDR2 sequences are SGHRS and YFSETQ. CDR3 sequence (DNA): TGCGCCAGCAGCTCCCGGGAGGCAGAGACCCAGTACTTC. It yields the protein CASSSREAETQYF.

This chain uses TRBV7-9 with TRBJ2-7, with 7 bases lining up with TRBD1. With V trimmed by 6 bases and J by 3 bases, 8 bases remained unmatched. The CDR3 runs 14 residues. CDR1 SEHNR and CDR2 FQNEAQ come from the germline V gene (reference sequence). As DNA, the CDR3 is TGTGCCAGCAGTTTGATTGGGACAGACTACGAGCAGTACTTC. This translates into CASSLIGTDYEQYF.

The chain carries TRBV16 and TRBJ1-5; the D is unclear. CDR1 and CDR2 from the germline V gene are KGHSY and FQNENV. The CDR3 is made up of 14 amino acids. V dropped 8 bases and J dropped 10 bases, with 21 bases sitting between them. DNA of the CDR3: TGTGCCAGCCTTCGTGACGGAATAATCAGCCCCCAGCATTTT. Translated, it gives CASLRDGIISPQHF.

CDR3 sequence (DNA): TGCGCCAGCAGCCAAGTCCCGGGACTAGCGGCTGTCAATGAGCAGTTCTTC. Translation: CASSQVPGLAAVNEQFF. The chain combines TRBV4-1 with TRBJ2-1; TRBD2 matches 11 bases. Germline V gene lookup returns CDR1 MGHRA and CDR2 YSYEKL. The V gene end was trimmed by 1 base and the J gene end by 6 bases; junction bases not matched to a gene: 8. The CDR3 extends over 17 amino acids.

In this sample, this clonotype turned up many times. The chain uses TRBV7-9 and TRBJ2-7; D perhaps matches TRBD1 (5 bases). The length of the CDR3 is 15 residues. The germline V gene encodes CDR1 SEHNR and CDR2 FQNEAQ (reference sequence). The V and J ends lost 2 bases and 0 bases respectively, with 11 bases between them. CDR3 region: CASSLKGLGSYEQYF. CDR3 sequence (DNA): TGTGCCAGCAGCTTAAAGGGGCTTGGCTCCTACGAGCAGTACTTC.

The J gene is TRBJ2-3, the V gene TRBV4-2, with 7 positions matching TRBD2. Looked up from germline, CDR1 is LGHNA and CDR2 is YNFKEQ. Trimming at V came to 4 bases and at J to 3 bases, leaving 13 bases not matched to a gene. The CDR3 consists of 17 residues. CDR3 sequence (DNA): TGTGCCAGCAGCCTTGGCGGGGGTCAGGGTGGGACAGATACGCAGTATTTT. Translation: CASSLGGGQGGTDTQYF.

The chain carries TRBV18 and TRBJ2-2; no reliable D call. V dropped 4 bases and J dropped 7 bases, with 13 bases sitting between them. Germline lookup yields CDR1 KGHSH and CDR2 LQKENI. The CDR3 sequence is 14 residues long. Here the CDR3 reads CASSLTSRGGELFF. CDR3 bases: TGTGCCAGCTCACTCACCAGCCGTGGCGGGGAGCTGTTTTTT.

This rearrangement joins TRBV4-1 to TRBJ1-2; TRBD1 might be the D (6 bases). Deletions cut 2 bases from V and 8 bases from J, with 9 bases between. This CDR3 contains 12 residues. Germline V gene data show CDR1 as MGHRA and CDR2 as YSYEKL. The CDR3 here is CASSQIQGGYTF. The CDR3 bases are TGCGCCAGCAGCCAAATCCAGGGGGGCTACACCTTC.

This chain joins TRBV7-8 and TRBJ2-2; 8 bases align to TRBD2. The CDR3 is 16 residues long. CDR1 and CDR2 from the germline V gene are SGHVS and FQNEAQ. The ends lost 4 bases at V and 5 bases at J; junction bases unmatched: 9. The DNA of the CDR3 is TGTGCCAGCAGCTCCCCCGGGAGGGGAGGGACCGGGGAGCTGTTTTTT. Its protein is CASSSPGRGGTGELFF.

This clonotype was seen repeatedly, ten times or more. DNA of the CDR3: TGCAGCGTTGACGTGACAGGTTCTACCGGGGAGCTGTTTTTT. It encodes CSVDVTGSTGELFF. The V call is TRBV29-1, the J call TRBJ2-2; tentatively, D is TRBD1 (6 bases). V was shortened by 3 bases and J by 5 bases, with 13 bases between the two germline ends. The CDR3 length is 14 residues. Germline CDR1 SQVTM, CDR2 ANQGSEA.

The table lists this clonotype with many counts. The chain uses TRBV12-3 or TRBV12-4 and TRBJ2-6; 10 bases line up with TRBD2. The length of the CDR3 is 18 residues. V was clipped by 6 bases and J by 14 bases; unmatched bases: 22. CDR3 protein: CASSPTRLAGEKRQILTF. The DNA for the CDR3 is TGTGCCAGCAGCCCGACTCGGCTAGCGGGAGAAAAAAGGCAGATCCTGACTTTC.

This chain links TRBV5-1 with TRBJ2-1; 13 positions agree with TRBD2. Germline lookup yields CDR1 SGHRS and CDR2 YFSETQ. The CDR3 consists of 16 residues. V lost 4 bases and J lost 7; bases outside the gene matches: 8. CDR3 in amino acids: CASSLLAGGIGNEQFF. In nucleotides, the CDR3 is TGCGCCAGCAGCCTACTAGCGGGAGGGATCGGAAATGAGCAGTTCTTC.

This sequence joins TRBV5-1 and TRBJ2-1, with TRBD2 identical over 13 bases. J gave up 9 bases and V 4 bases, and 10 bases lay outside the gene matches. The CDR3 is made up of 16 amino acids. Germline V gene sequence: CDR1 SGHRS, CDR2 YFSETQ. The CDR3 nucleotides are TGCGCCAGCAGCCTGACCGGGACTAGCGGGATCAGTGAGCAGTTCTTC. The encoded protein is CASSLTGTSGISEQFF.

The genes are TRBV12-3 or TRBV12-4 and TRBJ2-7; possible D gene TRBD2, 5 bases. CDR3 length: 15 residues. Trimming stripped 3 bases from V and 2 bases from J, with 14 bases between. The CDR3 is CASSFGGSTTYEQYF. The DNA for the CDR3 is TGTGCCAGCAGTTTTGGTGGGAGTACAACCTACGAGCAGTACTTC.

The chain employs TRBV5-1 and TRBJ1-3, with 9 bases fitting TRBD1. Germline-derived CDR1 and CDR2 are SGHRS and YFSETQ. The CDR3 runs 19 residues. J was trimmed by 0 bases and V by 5 bases; bases with no gene match: 15. The CDR3 DNA reads as TGCGCCAGCAGAAAGGTCTACAGGGGGCCACTAAGCTCTGGAAACACCATATATTTT. Its protein is CASRKVYRGPLSSGNTIYF. Based on the CDR3 plus reference TRBV5-1 and TRBJ1-3, the full variable domain is KAGVTQTPRYLIKTRGQQVTLSCSPISGHRSVSWYQQTPGQGLQFLFEYFSETQRNKGNFPGRFSGRQFSNSRSEMNVSTLELGDSALYLCASRKVYRGPLSSGNTIYFGEGSWLTVV.

This clonotype was counted between two and nine times. The chain couples TRBV7-2 to TRBJ2-7, with no clear D. CDR1 and CDR2 from the germline V gene are SGHTA and FQGNSA. The CDR3 extends over 15 amino acids. V lost 1 base and J lost 5, with 15 bases in between. CDR3 sequence reads: CASSLESGRRNEQYF. CDR3 sequence (DNA): TGTGCCAGCAGCTTAGAGTCCGGGCGCAGGAACGAGCAGTACTTC.

This clonotype was seen ten or more times. The chain combines TRBV18 with TRBJ1-1, with 7 bases lining up with TRBD1. Germline trimming cut 4 bases from V and 0 bases from J; bases unmatched to any gene: 5. Germline values: CDR1 KGHSH, CDR2 LQKENI. The CDR3 consists of 15 residues. The CDR3 DNA is TGTGCCAGCTCACGAAGGACAGGCTTGAACACTGAAGCTTTCTTT. Amino acids: CASSRRTGLNTEAFF.

Ten or more counts support this clonotype. This rearrangement joins TRBV12-3 or TRBV12-4 to TRBJ2-2, with TRBD2 identical over 7 bases. This CDR3 region has 16 residues. The V and J ends lost 3 bases and 0 bases, in that order; junction bases with no gene match: 4. In DNA, the CDR3 is TGTGCCAGCAGTTTGGGAGGGATCACGAACACCGGGGAGCTGTTTTTT. It is translated as CASSLGGITNTGELFF.

In this sample, this clonotype turned up once. Without the conserved terminal phenylalanine or tryptophan, this CDR3 likely stems from a read error. This rearrangement joins TRBV4-1 to TRBJ2-6; TRBD1 is a possible D gene (5 bases). Between the trimmed V and J ends, which lost 4 bases and 0 bases, there was a span of 7 bases. Germline V gene data show CDR1 as MGHRA and CDR2 as YSYEKL. The CDR3 totals 15 residues. CDR3: CASSPGNSGANVLTV. CDR3 bases: TGCGCCAGCAGCCCAGGGAACTCTGGGGCCAACGTCCTGACTGTC.

The genes are TRBV12-3 or TRBV12-4 and TRBJ2-1; D unresolved. The CDR3 runs to 12 residues. Trimming pared 3 bases from V and 10 bases from J, leaving 10 bases between. The CDR3 spells CASSFPRSEQFF. The CDR3 DNA sequence: TGTGCCAGCAGTTTCCCCAGGAGCGAGCAGTTCTTC.

This clonotype was counted at least ten times. V and J are TRBV27 and TRBJ2-1; no definite D call. Germline CDR1 and CDR2: MNHEY and SMNVEV (reference sequence). The CDR3 length is 15 residues. Between the trimmed V and J ends, which lost 0 bases and 4 bases, there was a span of 10 bases. Here the CDR3 DNA reads TGTGCCAGCAGTTTATCCATAGTCCCTTACAATGAGCAGTTCTTC. Protein product: CASSLSIVPYNEQFF.

This clonotype was counted between two and nine times. V usage is TRBV5-1 and J usage is TRBJ2-6, with a possible D match to TRBD1 (5 bases). The CDR3 length is 18 residues. The V gene lost 1 base and the J gene lost 0 bases, with 14 bases spanning the gap. Germline lookup yields CDR1 SGHRS and CDR2 YFSETQ. The CDR3 loop is CASSLRQGHPSGANVLTF. The CDR3 DNA is TGCGCCAGCAGCTTGCGGCAGGGCCACCCCTCTGGGGCCAACGTCCTGACTTTC.

The sample holds a few counts of this clonotype. This chain connects TRBV7-6 to TRBJ2-5, with a weak D call TRBD2 (5 bases). The V end was cut by 5 bases, the J end by 5 bases, with 18 bases between. Germline CDR1 SGHVS, CDR2 FNYEAQ. The CDR3 consists of 15 residues. The DNA for the CDR3 is TGTGCCAGCAGCAACCCTAGCAACCCCGGGGAGACCCAGTACTTC. Translated: CASSNPSNPGETQYF.

The chain recombines TRBV5-1 with TRBJ1-1; maybe TRBD1 (6 bases). V lost 7 bases and J lost 4, with 20 bases in between. Germline assignment: CDR1 SGHRS and CDR2 YFSETQ. The CDR3 contains 15 residues. CDR3 nucleotide sequence: TGCGCCAGCGCCTTAATTGGGCAGGGGAGCACTGAAGCTTTCTTT. Its translation is CASALIGQGSTEAFF.